These 20 T cell receptor beta chains share one sample of origin, sequenced in a study of T cells after yellow fever vaccination. TCRdb analysed the 5' RACE reads with MiXCR anew, one entry per CDR3 protein. The data show roughly 120,000 distinct CDR3 sequences, about 7.2% seen once. The sample here was CD4+ T cells sorted from PBMCs, taken roughly 47 days after the first yellow fever vaccination. These receptors were taken from a man between 18 and 35 years old who received the YFV17D yellow fever vaccine.

Here the CDR3 reads CTFSLARTSGAFYNEQFF. As DNA, the CDR3 is TGTACCTTCAGTTTAGCTCGGACTAGCGGGGCCTTCTACAATGAGCAGTTCTTC. This chain joins TRBV12-3 or TRBV12-4 and TRBJ2-1; 12 bases match TRBD2. CDR3 length equals 18 residues.

This clonotype came up many times. V gene TRBV7-2 combines with J gene TRBJ2-1, with D uncertain. CDR1 is SGHTA and CDR2 is FQGNSA in the germline V gene. With 2 bases removed from V and 7 bases from J, the gap between germline ends came to 6 bases. This CDR3 spans 12 amino acids. The CDR3 loop is CASSLLRNEQFF. Here the CDR3 DNA reads TGTGCCAGCAGCTTATTGAGGAATGAGCAGTTCTTC.

Turning to this clonotype: At one boundary the junction diverges from the germline segment, which might be a read error. This chain joins TRBV11-2 and TRBJ2-1, with 10 bases matching TRBD2. Per germline, CDR1 SGHAT and CDR2 FQNNGV. This CDR3 has 13 amino acids. CDR3 sequence (DNA): TGTGCCAGCAGCACTAGCGGGGACAATGAGCACTTCTTC. Its translation is CASSTSGDNEHFF. The complete variable domain, with remaining parts taken from reference TRBV11-2 and TRBJ2-1, reads EAGVAQSPRYKIIEKRQSVAFWCNPISGHATLYWYQQILGQGPKLLIQFQNNGVVDDSQLPKDRFSAERLKGVDSTLKIQPAKLEDSAVYLCASSTSGDNEHFFGPGTRLTVL.

The table lists this clonotype with many counts. This chain links TRBV7-2 with TRBJ2-5; possibly TRBD2 for D (6 bases). CDR1 is SGHTA and CDR2 is FQGNSA in the germline V gene. This CDR3 comprises 16 residues. V dropped 1 base and J dropped 5 bases, with 17 bases sitting between them. The CDR3 here is CASSLVGTPRGETQYF. The CDR3 DNA reads as TGTGCCAGCAGCTTAGTGGGGACCCCCCGGGGGGAGACCCAGTACTTC.

This clonotype has at least ten counts. This chain joins TRBV7-2 and TRBJ2-1; D gene ambiguous. V was cut by 1 base and J by 5 bases, with 6 bases left in between. There are 13 residues in the CDR3. CDR1 is SGHTA, CDR2 FQGNSA, per germline. CDR3 protein: CASSLVENNEQFF. In DNA, the CDR3 is TGTGCCAGCAGCTTAGTGGAGAACAATGAGCAGTTCTTC. Full variable domain (rest looked up from reference TRBV7-2 and TRBJ2-1): GAGVSQSPSNKVTEKGKDVELRCDPISGHTALYWYRQSLGQGLEFLIYFQGNSAPDKSGLPSDRFSAERTGGSVSTLTIQRTQQEDSAVYLCASSLVENNEQFFGPGTRLTVL.

In this sample, this clonotype turned up many times. The chain links TRBV5-1 to TRBJ2-1; D might be TRBD2 (6 bases). Germline V gene data show CDR1 as SGHRS and CDR2 as YFSETQ. Trimming shortened V by 2 bases and J by 4 bases, and 16 bases separated the two germline ends. The CDR3 is made up of 16 amino acids. The CDR3 is CASSFSGDPLYNEQFF. In DNA form, the CDR3 reads TGCGCCAGCAGCTTCTCGGGGGATCCCCTATACAATGAGCAGTTCTTC.

This clonotype was seen ten or more times. The chain couples TRBV5-1 to TRBJ2-1, with 7 bases aligning to TRBD1. Germline assignment: CDR1 SGHRS and CDR2 YFSETQ. The CDR3 contains 15 residues. The V and J ends lost 5 bases and 0 bases, in that order; junction bases with no gene match: 5. In nucleotides, the CDR3 is TGCGCCAGCAGGTTGACAGGGAGCTCCTACAATGAGCAGTTCTTC. As protein: CASRLTGSSYNEQFF.

This clonotype was detected ten times or more. The chain has TRBV4-3 and TRBJ2-7, with D tentatively TRBD1 (5 bases). Germline V lookup: CDR1 LGHNA, CDR2 YSLEER. V lost 4 bases to trimming and J lost 5 bases, with 18 bases between them. The CDR3 contains 15 residues. The chain's CDR3 is CASSREHRYIDEQYF. The DNA of the CDR3 is TGCGCCAGCAGCCGTGAACACAGGTATATCGACGAGCAGTACTTC.

The sample holds many counts of this clonotype. The DNA for the CDR3 is TGTGCCAGTAGTCAGGGGTCCGGGCCAAACCCATCCGCTTTCTTT. Protein product: CASSQGSGPNPSAFF. The chain couples TRBV19 to TRBJ1-1; D is perhaps TRBD1 (6 bases). This CDR3 has 15 amino acids. Germline loops: CDR1 LNHDA, CDR2 SQIVND (reference sequence). The V end was cut by 5 bases, the J end by 11 bases, with 24 bases between.

Of note for this clonotype: A much larger clone sits a single nucleotide away, making a read error possible. The chain is built from TRBV11-2 and TRBJ2-3, with 9 bases fitting TRBD2. Germline CDR1 is SGHAT and CDR2 is FQNNGV. The CDR3 totals 16 residues. The CDR3 sequence is CASSVSGGTSTDTRYF. In DNA, the CDR3 is TGTGCCAGCAGCGTAAGCGGGGGGACATCCACAGATACGCGGTATTTT.

This clonotype was seen many times. This chain joins TRBV14 and TRBJ2-2; D not resolved. Trimming took 6 bases from V and 5 from J, leaving 13 bases between them. CDR1 is SGHDN, CDR2 FVKESK, per germline. There are 14 residues in the CDR3. The CDR3 is CASSRNLGTGELFF. CDR3 in DNA: TGTGCCAGCAGTCGGAACCTGGGGACCGGGGAGCTGTTTTTT.

In this sample, this clonotype turned up many times. This chain links TRBV20-1 with TRBJ2-1; 10 nucleotides agree with TRBD2. With V trimmed by 2 bases and J by 8 bases, 9 bases remained unmatched. The length of the CDR3 is 15 residues. CDR1 DFQATT and CDR2 SNEGSKA come from the germline V gene (reference sequence). Written as DNA, the CDR3 is TGCAGTGCTAGACAAGCTAGCGGGGGTTGGGATGAGCAGTTCTTC. Encoded protein: CSARQASGGWDEQFF.

This clonotype was counted between two and nine times. CDR3 loop: CASSPRGGETQYF. The CDR3, as DNA: TGTGCCAGCTCACCACGAGGGGGAGAGACCCAGTACTTC. This chain joins TRBV18 and TRBJ2-5; D possibly corresponds to TRBD1 (6 bases). The V end lost 1 base, the J end lost 4 bases, and 7 bases lay between the germline ends. The CDR3 totals 13 residues. Germline CDR1 and CDR2: KGHSH and LQKENI.

This chain joins TRBV7-2 and TRBJ1-3; D remains ambiguous. This CDR3 is built from 15 residues. CDR1 SGHTA and CDR2 FQGNSA come from the germline V gene. Trimming left V 3 bases short and J 2 bases short, with 11 bases between. This chain's CDR3 is CASSLGNLAGNTIYF. In nucleotides, the CDR3 is TGTGCCAGCAGCTTGGGGAACTTAGCTGGAAACACCATATATTTT.

This clonotype was detected ten times or more. This sequence joins TRBV7-2 and TRBJ2-1; 8 nucleotides line up with TRBD2. The CDR3 consists of 14 residues. The germline V gene has CDR1 SGHTA and CDR2 FQGNSA. Losses at the gene ends were 4 bases for V and 8 bases for J; bases not matched to a gene: 7. The CDR3 DNA sequence: TGTGCCAGCAGCTCCCGGGGGACTAGAGATGAGCAGTTCTTC. It yields the protein CASSSRGTRDEQFF.

This clonotype was seen more than once but under ten times. The chain links TRBV5-5 to TRBJ1-2, with no clear D. Germline loops: CDR1 SGHKS, CDR2 YYEKEE (reference sequence). Between the trimmed V and J ends, which lost 4 bases and 4 bases, there was a span of 20 bases. The CDR3 runs 16 residues. For the CDR3, the DNA is TGTGCCAGCAGCGCCGTACCGACCCACAGCCCCTATGGCTACACCTTC. Translating gives CASSAVPTHSPYGYTF.

There are many counts of this clonotype. This chain joins TRBV7-8 and TRBJ1-2, with a weak D call TRBD1 (5 bases). V lost 1 base and J 0 bases, leaving 9 bases between the germline ends. This CDR3 is 15 amino acids long. Germline loops: CDR1 SGHVS, CDR2 FQNEAQ. CDR3 nucleotides: TGTGCCAGCAGCTTAGGGGGCTGGACTAACTATGGCTACACCTTC. As protein: CASSLGGWTNYGYTF.

This clonotype was seen many times. The DNA of the CDR3 is TGTGCCAGCAGCTCTGGTCGAGCAGATACGCAGTATTTT. Residues: CASSSGRADTQYF. This chain connects TRBV7-2 to TRBJ2-3, with no clear D. CDR3 length: 13 amino acids. From germline, CDR1 is SGHTA and CDR2 FQGNSA. V was cut by 4 bases and J by 4 bases, with 9 bases left in between.

This clonotype was counted at least ten times. The chain combines TRBV29-1 with TRBJ1-2, with 7 bases that match TRBD1. V shed 4 bases, J shed 6 bases, and the junction held 8 bases outside the gene matches. Per germline, CDR1 SQVTM and CDR2 ANQGSEA. This CDR3 has 13 residues. For the CDR3, the DNA is TGCAGCGTTGGGGTCTCAGGGGGTAATGGCTACACCTTC. This encodes CSVGVSGGNGYTF.

This clonotype has just a few counts. The V and J genes are TRBV12-3 or TRBV12-4 and TRBJ2-5; D ambiguous. This CDR3 spans 13 amino acids. The V and J ends lost 3 bases and 3 bases respectively, with 8 bases between them. The CDR3 sequence is CASSFLGKETQYF. DNA of the CDR3: TGTGCCAGCAGTTTTTTGGGTAAAGAGACCCAGTACTTC.